This T cell receptor beta chain was recorded in a study of Tregs in tolerant kidney transplant recipients. Looked up from germline, CDR1 is SQVTM and CDR2 is ANQGSEA. The CDR3 totals 16 residues. TCRdb keeps only in-frame clones here, not all; method: immunoSEQ multiplex PCR. The listing contains tens of thousands of clones. As for this clone: Germline is not matched at one junction end, which may reflect a read error. Read data end 3 residues before the CDR3 end; the end is taken from the germline J gene.

The receptor was derived from a human donor who received a combined kidney and bone marrow transplant. The sequences come from CD8+ T cells from blood, collected before the transplant. The chain uses TRBV29-1 and TRBJ1-4, with D tentatively TRBD1 (6 bases). Incomplete CDR3 DNA: TGCAGCGCTGAACCGATCACAGGGTTTGCTAATGAAAAA. Its protein is CSAEPITGFANEK. Given in full, the CDR3 is CSAEPITGFANEKLFF.